Following are 22 T cell receptor beta chains from one sample sequenced in a study of blood T cells in healthy people across ages. Combining a sample-barcoded 5' primer with a J-beta primer mix, a second PCR ran for about 7 to 11 cycles. TCRdb redid the calling of the 5' RACE reads with MiXCR, one entry per CDR3 protein. Among 1.4 million or so distinct CDR3 sequences, roughly two fifths were seen once, and the ten largest hold about 4.1%. The specimen sequenced was blood. The receptors originated from a woman between 18 and 30 years old in good health.

The chain joins TRBV18 to TRBJ2-6, with D unresolved. Germline CDR1 is KGHSH and CDR2 is LQKENI. The CDR3 is 17 residues long. V dropped 5 bases and J dropped 1 base, with 15 bases sitting between them. CDR3 protein: CASSKGNPRSGANVLTF. The CDR3 DNA sequence: TGTGCCAGCTCAAAAGGAAACCCGAGATCTGGGGCCAACGTCCTGACTTTC.

The CDR3 bases are TGTGCCAGCAGCCATAACCGGGACACAACCCGCTACGAGCAGTTCTTC. It translates to CASSHNRDTTRYEQFF. The chain links TRBV3-1 to TRBJ2-1; D possibly corresponds to TRBD1 (6 bases). CDR3 length: 16 amino acids. Trimming stripped 3 bases from V and 10 bases from J, with 22 bases between. Germline V lookup: CDR1 LGHDT, CDR2 YNNKEL (reference sequence).

J is TRBJ2-5 and V is TRBV29-1, with 7 bases lining up with TRBD2. Germline trimming cut 4 bases from V and 3 bases from J; bases unmatched to any gene: 5. The V gene's germline CDR1 is SQVTM and CDR2 ANQGSEA. This CDR3 spans 13 amino acids. The DNA for the CDR3 is TGCAGCGTTGCCGGACTAGTAAAAGAGACCCAGTACTTC. The encoded protein is CSVAGLVKETQYF.

V is TRBV20-1 and J is TRBJ2-7; 7 positions match TRBD1. This CDR3 contains 14 residues. Germline V gives CDR1 DFQATT, CDR2 SNEGSKA (reference sequence). Trimming at V came to 6 bases and at J to 2 bases, leaving 10 bases not matched to a gene. In DNA form, the CDR3 reads TGCAGTGCCCCCGGGACAGCTGATACCTACGAGCAGTACTTC. Its protein product is CSAPGTADTYEQYF.

The V and J genes are TRBV12-3 or TRBV12-4 and TRBJ2-7, with 8 bases fitting TRBD2. Losses at the gene ends were 3 bases for V and 6 bases for J; bases not matched to a gene: 7. This CDR3 spans 14 amino acids. In nucleotides, the CDR3 is TGTGCCAGCAGTTTTGGGACTAGTATGAGCGAGCAGTACTTC. Residues: CASSFGTSMSEQYF.

This rearrangement joins TRBV6-1 to TRBJ1-2; D is undetermined. Germline CDR1 and CDR2: MNHNS and SASEGT. V lost 5 bases and J 4 bases, leaving 8 bases between the germline ends. The CDR3 consists of 12 residues. CDR3 bases: TGTGCCAGCAGTCACACCAGCTATGGCTACACCTTC. Its translation is CASSHTSYGYTF.

There are many counts of this clonotype. V gene TRBV6-4 combines with J gene TRBJ2-3; D is perhaps TRBD1 (6 bases). V lost 3 bases to trimming and J lost 2 bases, with 9 bases between them. This CDR3 spans 14 amino acids. Germline V gene data show CDR1 as MRHNA and CDR2 as SNTAGT. CDR3 DNA: TGTGCCAGCAGTGAGGGGGCCCACACAGATACGCAGTATTTT. It codes for CASSEGAHTDTQYF.

There are a few counts of this clonotype. CDR3 DNA sequence: TGTGCCAGCTCCCAACTCCAAGAGACCCAGTACTTC. Residues: CASSQLQETQYF. V gene TRBV18 combines with J gene TRBJ2-5; D remains ambiguous. With 6 bases removed from V and 1 base from J, the gap between germline ends came to 6 bases. The CDR3 has 12 residues. Looked up from germline, CDR1 is KGHSH and CDR2 is LQKENI.

This chain joins TRBV2 and TRBJ2-4; TRBD1 agrees at 10 bases. Germline lookup yields CDR1 SNHLY and CDR2 FYNNEI. J gave up 7 bases and V 7 bases, and 7 bases lay outside the gene matches. This CDR3 comprises 14 residues. The CDR3 sequence is CASTLTGGWNIQYF. The CDR3 region has the DNA TGTGCCAGCACCCTGACAGGGGGCTGGAACATTCAGTACTTC.

This clonotype has just a few counts. V usage is TRBV4-3 and J usage is TRBJ2-1, with TRBD2 identical over 7 bases. With V trimmed by 4 bases and J by 4 bases, 1 base remained unmatched. This CDR3 spans 13 amino acids. Germline V lookup: CDR1 LGHNA, CDR2 YSLEER. The CDR3 coding sequence is TGCGCCAGCAGCCGAGCGGGGTACAATGAGCAGTTCTTC. Its protein is CASSRAGYNEQFF.

At least ten counts were recorded for this clonotype. This sequence joins TRBV4-1 and TRBJ2-1; D remains ambiguous. Trimming shortened V by 2 bases and J by 10 bases, and 9 bases separated the two germline ends. CDR3 length: 12 residues. The germline V gene has CDR1 MGHRA and CDR2 YSYEKL. The chain's CDR3 is CASSQLAMEQFF. The CDR3 coding sequence is TGCGCCAGCAGCCAATTGGCGATGGAGCAGTTCTTC.

V gene TRBV25-1 combines with J gene TRBJ1-2, with D perhaps matching TRBD1 (5 bases). V dropped 3 bases and J dropped 4 bases, with 18 bases sitting between them. The CDR3 has 16 amino acids. Germline V CDR1 and CDR2: MGHDK, SYGVNS. The CDR3: CASSDVGQVGAYGYTF. The CDR3 DNA reads TGTGCCAGCAGTGACGTCGGGCAGGTTGGGGCCTATGGCTACACCTTC.

This clonotype was detected a few times. This rearrangement joins TRBV5-6 to TRBJ2-3; D perhaps matches TRBD2 (6 bases). V was trimmed by 4 bases and J by 0 bases, leaving 9 bases between them. Germline loops: CDR1 SGHDT, CDR2 YYEEEE. This CDR3 is 14 amino acids long. CDR3 DNA: TGTGCCAGCAGCCGGGACTTAAGCACAGATACGCAGTATTTT. This sequence encodes CASSRDLSTDTQYF.

This clonotype was counted only a few times. The chain has TRBV10-3 and TRBJ1-3, with D unresolved. This CDR3 spans 13 amino acids. Trimming cost V 8 bases and J 0 bases, with 8 bases left between them. Looked up from germline, CDR1 is ENHRY and CDR2 is SYGVKD. CDR3 DNA: TGTGCCATCCAACGAGGCTCTGGAAACACCATATATTTT. It specifies CAIQRGSGNTIYF.

This chain links TRBV30 with TRBJ1-1; D is uncertain. The CDR3 is 12 residues long. Germline V gene lookup returns CDR1 GTSNPN and CDR2 SVGIG (reference sequence). V shed 5 bases and J shed 3 bases, with 10 bases lying between them. Here the CDR3 DNA reads TGTGCCTGGGTAGAGGAGTACACTGAAGCTTTCTTT. It codes for CAWVEEYTEAFF.

This clonotype showed up just a few times. The chain uses TRBV7-2 and TRBJ2-1; 10 nucleotides line up with TRBD2. The trim removed 5 bases at V and 5 bases at J, leaving 9 bases unmatched. The CDR3 covers 16 residues. In germline, CDR1 is SGHTA, CDR2 FQGNSA. CDR3 DNA: TGTGCCAGCAGCCCCCTTAGCGGGAGGAGGAACAATGAGCAGTTCTTC. This encodes CASSPLSGRRNNEQFF.

The chain recombines TRBV20-1 with TRBJ2-4; tentative D call: TRBD2 (6 bases). Gene TRBJ2-7 matches the end of the DNA better, so the J call may be wrong. The V gene's germline CDR1 is DFQATT and CDR2 SNEGSKA (reference sequence). The CDR3 has 14 amino acids. The CDR3 here is CSATTRDSAYEQYF. CDR3 nucleotides: TGCAGTGCTACAACCCGGGACTCTGCCTACGAGCAGTACTTC.

This clonotype was observed at least ten times. The V call is TRBV27, the J call TRBJ2-5, with a possible D match to TRBD2 (6 bases). There are 14 residues in the CDR3. The V end was cut by 2 bases, the J end by 1 base, with 8 bases between. CDR1 MNHEY and CDR2 SMNVEV come from the germline V gene (reference sequence). The CDR3 DNA sequence: TGTGCCAGCAGTTTAGCGGGACTCCAAGAGACCCAGTACTTC. Protein product: CASSLAGLQETQYF.

V is TRBV20-1 and J is TRBJ2-3; 13 positions agree with TRBD2. CDR1 is DFQATT and CDR2 is SNEGSKA in the germline V gene (reference sequence). The CDR3 sequence is 15 residues long. Trimming cost V 4 bases and J 5 bases; bases outside gene matches: 6. The CDR3 nucleotides are TGCAGTGCTAAGGGACTAGCGGGGTTTCGAGATACGCAGTATTTT. This gives the protein CSAKGLAGFRDTQYF.

The chain employs TRBV7-3 and TRBJ2-1; D uncertain. Trimming cost V 1 base and J 8 bases, with 9 bases left between them. Germline V CDR1 and CDR2: SGHTA, FQGTGA. The length of the CDR3 is 13 residues. The chain's CDR3 is CASSLKGRDEQFF. The CDR3 region has the DNA TGTGCCAGCAGCTTAAAGGGCCGGGATGAGCAGTTCTTC.

CDR3 nucleotide sequence: TGTGCCAGCAGTCTCCGGGCTAGCGGACCGTCCTACAATAAGCAGTACTTC. As protein: CASSLRASGPSYNKQYF. The chain recombines TRBV27 with TRBJ2-5; 7 positions agree with TRBD2. Germline V gene sequence: CDR1 MNHEY, CDR2 SMNVEV (reference sequence). With V trimmed by 5 bases and J by 11 bases, 23 bases remained unmatched. This CDR3 spans 17 amino acids.

This clonotype was seen more than once but under ten times. The CDR3 DNA reads TGTGCCAGCAGCGTAGAGAATAACCCCTACAATGAGCAGTTCTTC. Its protein product is CASSVENNPYNEQFF. The chain joins TRBV9 to TRBJ2-1; no firm D call. Trimming took off 0 bases at V and 2 bases at J, with 9 bases between the two ends. This CDR3 spans 15 amino acids. Germline V CDR1 and CDR2: SGDLS, YYNGEE.